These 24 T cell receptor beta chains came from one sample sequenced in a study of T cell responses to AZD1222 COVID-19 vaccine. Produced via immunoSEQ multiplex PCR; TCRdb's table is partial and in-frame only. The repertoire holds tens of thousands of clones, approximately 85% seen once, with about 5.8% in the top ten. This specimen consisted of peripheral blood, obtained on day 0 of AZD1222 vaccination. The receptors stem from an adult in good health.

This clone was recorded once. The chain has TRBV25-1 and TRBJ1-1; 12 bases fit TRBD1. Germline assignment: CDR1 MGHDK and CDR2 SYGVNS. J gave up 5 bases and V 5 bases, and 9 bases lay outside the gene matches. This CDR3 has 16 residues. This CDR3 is CASSPVGQGAKTEAFF. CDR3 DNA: TGTGCCAGCAGTCCAGTGGGACAGGGGGCGAAAACTGAAGCTTTCTTT.

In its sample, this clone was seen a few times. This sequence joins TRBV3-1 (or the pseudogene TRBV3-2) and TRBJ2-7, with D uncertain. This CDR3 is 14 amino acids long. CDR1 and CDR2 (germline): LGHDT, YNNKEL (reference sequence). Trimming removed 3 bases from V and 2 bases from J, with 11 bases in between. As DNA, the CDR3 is TGTGCCAGCAGCCAGGGCCCAGACGCCTACGAGCAGTACTTC. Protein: CASSQGPDAYEQYF.

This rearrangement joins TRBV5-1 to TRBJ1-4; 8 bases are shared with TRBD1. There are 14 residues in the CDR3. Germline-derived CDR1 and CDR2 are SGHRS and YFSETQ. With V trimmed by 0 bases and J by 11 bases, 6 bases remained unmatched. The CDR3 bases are TGCGCCAGCAGCTTGGCCGATCGGACAGGGAAACTGTTTTTT. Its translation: CASSLADRTGKLFF.

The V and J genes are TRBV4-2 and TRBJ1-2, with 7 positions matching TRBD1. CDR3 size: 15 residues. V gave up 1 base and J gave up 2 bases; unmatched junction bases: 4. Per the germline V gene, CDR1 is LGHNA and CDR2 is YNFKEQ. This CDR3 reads CASSQGQGENYGYTF. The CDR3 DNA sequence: TGTGCCAGCAGCCAAGGACAGGGAGAGAACTATGGCTACACCTTC.

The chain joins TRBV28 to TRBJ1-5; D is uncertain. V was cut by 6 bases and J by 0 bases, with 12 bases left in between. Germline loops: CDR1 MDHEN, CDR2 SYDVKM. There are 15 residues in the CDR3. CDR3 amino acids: CASRTDFDSNQPQHF. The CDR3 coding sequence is TGTGCCAGCAGAACTGACTTCGATAGCAATCAGCCCCAGCATTTT.

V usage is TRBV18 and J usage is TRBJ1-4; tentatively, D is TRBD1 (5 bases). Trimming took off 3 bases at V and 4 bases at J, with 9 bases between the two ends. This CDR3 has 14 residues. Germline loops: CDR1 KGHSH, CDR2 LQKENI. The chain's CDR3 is CASSPTARNEKLFF. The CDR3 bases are TGTGCCAGCTCACCGACAGCTCGTAATGAAAAACTGTTTTTT.

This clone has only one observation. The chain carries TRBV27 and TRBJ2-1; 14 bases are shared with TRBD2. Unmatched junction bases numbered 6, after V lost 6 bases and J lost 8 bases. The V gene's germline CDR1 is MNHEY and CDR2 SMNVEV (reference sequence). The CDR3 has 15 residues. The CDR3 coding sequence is TGTGCCAGCAGGTCAGGGACTAGCGGGAGAGATGAGCAGTTCTTC. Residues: CASRSGTSGRDEQFF.

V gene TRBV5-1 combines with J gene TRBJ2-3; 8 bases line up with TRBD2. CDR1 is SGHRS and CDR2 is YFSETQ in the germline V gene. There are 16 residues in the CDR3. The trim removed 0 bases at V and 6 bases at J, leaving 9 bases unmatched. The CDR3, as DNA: TGCGCCAGCAGCTTGGAGAGGGGGGCGGGAGGTGATACGCAGTATTTT. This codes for CASSLERGAGGDTQYF.

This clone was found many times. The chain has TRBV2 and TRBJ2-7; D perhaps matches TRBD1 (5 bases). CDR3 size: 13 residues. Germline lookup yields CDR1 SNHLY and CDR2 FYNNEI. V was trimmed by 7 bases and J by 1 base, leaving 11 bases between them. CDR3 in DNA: TGTGCCAGCATGGATTACAGGTCCTACGAGCAGTACTTC. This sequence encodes CASMDYRSYEQYF.

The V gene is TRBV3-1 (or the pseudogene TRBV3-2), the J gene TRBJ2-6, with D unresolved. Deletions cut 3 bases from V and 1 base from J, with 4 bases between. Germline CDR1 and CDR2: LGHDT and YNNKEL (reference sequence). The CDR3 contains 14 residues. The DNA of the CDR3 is TGTGCCAGCAGCCAGGGGTCTGGGGCCAACGTCCTGACTTTC. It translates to CASSQGSGANVLTF.

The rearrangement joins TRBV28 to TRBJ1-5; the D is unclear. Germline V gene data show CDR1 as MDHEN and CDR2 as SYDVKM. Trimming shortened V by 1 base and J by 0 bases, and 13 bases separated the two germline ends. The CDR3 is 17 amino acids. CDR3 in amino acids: CASSLLWAGDSNQPQHF. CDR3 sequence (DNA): TGTGCCAGCAGTTTATTATGGGCAGGAGATAGCAATCAGCCCCAGCATTTT.

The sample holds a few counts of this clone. CDR3 sequence reads: CASSLAPPVAGGYEQYF. The CDR3 DNA sequence: TGTGCCAGCAGCTTAGCGCCCCCGGTGGCGGGAGGTTACGAGCAGTACTTC. The chain couples TRBV11-2 to TRBJ2-7; TRBD2 matches 8 bases. After removal of 1 base from V and 4 bases from J, the junction contained 12 bases not matched to a gene. CDR1 and CDR2 (germline): SGHAT, FQNNGV. The CDR3 length is 17 residues.

The CDR3 nucleotides read TGTGCCAGCTCATCGTCAGCGGGCCTATCCACAGATACGCAGTATTTT. Protein sequence: CASSSSAGLSTDTQYF. The chain uses TRBV18 and TRBJ2-3, with TRBD2 as a possible D gene (6 bases). The germline CDR1 and CDR2 sequences are KGHSH and LQKENI. The CDR3 is made up of 16 amino acids. V was pared by 5 bases and J by 2 bases, with 17 bases between.

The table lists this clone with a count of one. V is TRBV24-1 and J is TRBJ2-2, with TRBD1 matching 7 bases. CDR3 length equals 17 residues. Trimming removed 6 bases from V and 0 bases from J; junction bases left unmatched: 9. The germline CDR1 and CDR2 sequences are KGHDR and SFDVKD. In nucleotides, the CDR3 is TGTGCCACCAGTTATACAGGGGTGGGGGCGAACACCGGGGAGCTGTTTTTT. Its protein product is CATSYTGVGANTGELFF.

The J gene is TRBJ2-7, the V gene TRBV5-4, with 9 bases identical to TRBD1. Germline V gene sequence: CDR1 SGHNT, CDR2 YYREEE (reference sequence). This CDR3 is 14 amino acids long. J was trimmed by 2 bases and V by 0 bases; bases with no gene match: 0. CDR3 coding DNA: TGTGCCAGCAGCTTGGGGACAGGGGCCTACGAGCAGTACTTC. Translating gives CASSLGTGAYEQYF.

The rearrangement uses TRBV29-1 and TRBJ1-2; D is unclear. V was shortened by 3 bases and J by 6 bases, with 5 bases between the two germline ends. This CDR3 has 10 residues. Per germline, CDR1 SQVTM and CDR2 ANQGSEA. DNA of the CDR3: TGCAGCGTTGATCTGGATGGCTACACCTTC. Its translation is CSVDLDGYTF.

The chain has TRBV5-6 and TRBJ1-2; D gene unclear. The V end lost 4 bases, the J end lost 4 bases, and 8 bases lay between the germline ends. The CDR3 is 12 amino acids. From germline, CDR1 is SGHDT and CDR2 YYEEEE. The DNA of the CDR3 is TGTGCCAGCAGCGACCGGGTCTATGGCTACACCTTC. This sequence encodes CASSDRVYGYTF.

CDR3 in amino acids: CASSEDSSSYNEQFF. Written as DNA, the CDR3 is TGCGCCAGCAGCGAAGACTCGAGCTCCTACAATGAGCAGTTCTTC. The rearrangement joins TRBV5-1 to TRBJ2-1; D is uncertain. Germline CDR1 reads SGHRS; CDR2 reads YFSETQ. Trimming took off 4 bases at V and 0 bases at J, with 11 bases between the two ends. The CDR3 spans 15 residues.

The CDR3 DNA reads TGCGCCAGCAAGGTCGGGGACACTGAAGCTTTCTTT. This codes for CASKVGDTEAFF. The chain combines TRBV5-1 with TRBJ1-1; no reliable D call. Trimming left V 6 bases short and J 3 bases short, with 9 bases between. This CDR3 has 12 amino acids. The germline gives CDR1 SGHRS, CDR2 YFSETQ.

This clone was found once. CDR3 sequence: CASRSDRVFYNEQFF. For the CDR3, the DNA is TGTGCCAGCAGATCTGACAGGGTGTTTTACAATGAGCAGTTCTTC. The chain combines TRBV7-2 with TRBJ2-1, with 7 positions matching TRBD1. This CDR3 is built from 15 residues. J was trimmed by 4 bases and V by 6 bases; bases with no gene match: 9. The germline gives CDR1 SGHTA, CDR2 FQGNSA.

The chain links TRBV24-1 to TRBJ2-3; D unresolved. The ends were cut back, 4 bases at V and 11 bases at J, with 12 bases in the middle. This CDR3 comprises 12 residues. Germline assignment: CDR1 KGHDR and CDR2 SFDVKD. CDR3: CATSDLGPKQYF. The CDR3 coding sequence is TGTGCCACCAGTGACCTCGGACCGAAGCAGTATTTT.

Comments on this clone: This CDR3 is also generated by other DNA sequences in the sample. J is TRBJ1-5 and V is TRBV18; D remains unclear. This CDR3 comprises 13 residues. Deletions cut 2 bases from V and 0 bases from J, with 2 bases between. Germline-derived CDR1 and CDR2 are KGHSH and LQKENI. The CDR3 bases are TGTGCCAGCTCACCAGGTAGCAATCAGCCCCAGCATTTT. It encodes CASSPGSNQPQHF.

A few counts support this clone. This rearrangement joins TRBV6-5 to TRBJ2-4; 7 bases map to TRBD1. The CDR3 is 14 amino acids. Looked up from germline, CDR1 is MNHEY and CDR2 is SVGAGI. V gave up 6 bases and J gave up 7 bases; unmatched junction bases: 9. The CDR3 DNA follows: TGTGCCAGCAGCTCTGGGACAGTTGGTAACATTCAGTACTTC. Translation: CASSSGTVGNIQYF.

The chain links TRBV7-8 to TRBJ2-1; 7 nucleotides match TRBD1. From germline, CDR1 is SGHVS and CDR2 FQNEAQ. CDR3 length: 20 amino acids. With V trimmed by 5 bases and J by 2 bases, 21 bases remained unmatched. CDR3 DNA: TGTGCCAGCAGCCAGAGGACAGGATCGGCTAGGGTCCCGACCTACAATGAGCAGTTCTTC. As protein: CASSQRTGSARVPTYNEQFF.